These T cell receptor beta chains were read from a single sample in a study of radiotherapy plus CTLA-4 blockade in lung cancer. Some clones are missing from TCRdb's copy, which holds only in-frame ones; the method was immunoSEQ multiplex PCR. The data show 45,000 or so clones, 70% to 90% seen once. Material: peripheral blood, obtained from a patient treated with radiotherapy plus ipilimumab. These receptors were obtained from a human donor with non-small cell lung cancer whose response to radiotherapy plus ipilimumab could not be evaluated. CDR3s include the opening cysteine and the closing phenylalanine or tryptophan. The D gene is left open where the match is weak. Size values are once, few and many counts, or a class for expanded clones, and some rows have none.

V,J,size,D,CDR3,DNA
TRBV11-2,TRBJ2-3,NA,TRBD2,CASSLLGGGTSGRGDTQYF,TGTGCCAGCAGCTTATTAGGTGGGGGGACTAGCGGGAGGGGAGATACGCAGTATTTT
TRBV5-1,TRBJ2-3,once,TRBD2,CACSFQAGGTDTQYF,TGCGCCTGCAGCTTCCAGGCGGGAGGGACAGATACGCAGTATTTT
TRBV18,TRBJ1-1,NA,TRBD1,CASSPGQGFAEAFF,TGTGCCAGCTCACCCGGACAGGGTTTCGCTGAAGCTTTCTTT
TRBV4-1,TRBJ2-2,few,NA,CASSQYNTGELFF,TGCGCCAGCAGCCAATATAACACCGGGGAGCTGTTTTTT
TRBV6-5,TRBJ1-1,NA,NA,CASSDGGTEAFF,TGTGCCAGCAGCGACGGGGGCACTGAAGCTTTCTTT
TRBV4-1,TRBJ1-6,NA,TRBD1,CASSQFRGLPNSPLHF,TGCGCCAGCAGCCAATTCAGGGGGCTCCCGAATTCACCCCTCCACTTT
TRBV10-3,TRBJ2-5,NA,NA,CAISESTRGKETQYF,TGTGCCATCAGTGAGTCGACTCGAGGGAAAGAGACCCAGTACTTC
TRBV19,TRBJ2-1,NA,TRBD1,CASSMGQGYYNEQFF,TGTGCCAGTAGTATGGGACAGGGGTACTACAATGAGCAGTTCTTC
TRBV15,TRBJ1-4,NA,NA,CATSTSGVANEKLFF,TGTGCCACCAGCACATCAGGGGTGGCTAATGAAAAACTGTTTTTT
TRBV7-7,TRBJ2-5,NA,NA,CASSLSGTPQETQYF,TGTGCCAGCAGCTTATCCGGGACTCCCCAAGAGACCCAGTACTTC
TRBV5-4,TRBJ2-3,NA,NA,CASSNRAGDTQYF,TGTGCCAGCAGCAACCGAGCAGGAGATACGCAGTATTTT
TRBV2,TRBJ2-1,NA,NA,CASTRSYNEQFF,TGTGCCAGCACTCGTTCCTACAATGAGCAGTTCTTC
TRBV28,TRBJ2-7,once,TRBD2,CASSLGLAYEQYF,TGTGCCAGCAGTTTAGGACTAGCCTACGAGCAGTACTTC
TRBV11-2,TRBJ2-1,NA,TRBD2,CASSLDRSSGSNEQFF,TGTGCCAGCAGCTTAGATCGTTCTAGCGGGAGTAATGAGCAGTTCTTC
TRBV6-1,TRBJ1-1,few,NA,CASSEIGGGSEAFF,TGTGCCAGCAGTGAAATCGGGGGAGGATCCGAAGCTTTCTTT
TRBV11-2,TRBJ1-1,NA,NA,CASSLEPRGLAFF,TGTGCCAGCAGCTTAGAACCCCGAGGACTGGCTTTCTTT
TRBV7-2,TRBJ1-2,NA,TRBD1,CASSLGAGMGQGADGYTF,TGTGCCAGCAGCTTAGGCGCGGGTATGGGACAGGGGGCTGATGGCTACACCTTC
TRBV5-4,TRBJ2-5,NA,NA,CASSFKQLQETQYF,TGTGCCAGCAGCTTTAAACAGCTTCAAGAGACCCAGTACTTC
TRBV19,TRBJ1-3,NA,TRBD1,CASSPDRGSGNTIYF,TGTGCCAGTAGCCCCGACAGGGGCTCTGGAAACACCATATATTTT
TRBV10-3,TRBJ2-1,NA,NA,CASKIGSGSEDEQFF,TGTGCCTCCAAAATAGGCTCCGGGAGCGAGGATGAGCAGTTCTTC
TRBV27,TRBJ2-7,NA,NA,CASSPPYEQYF,TGTGCCAGCAGTCCTCCCTACGAGCAGTACTTC
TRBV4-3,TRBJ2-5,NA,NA,CASSQEVGRGETQYF,TGCGCCAGCAGCCAAGAAGTGGGACGGGGGGAGACCCAGTACTTC
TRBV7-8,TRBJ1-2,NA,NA,CASSPFGIGREDYGYTF,TGTGCCAGCAGTCCATTCGGTATAGGGCGGGAGGACTATGGCTACACCTTC
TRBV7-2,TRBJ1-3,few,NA,CASSLESWSGNTIYF,TGTGCCAGCAGCTTAGAGTCATGGAGCGGAAACACCATATATTTT
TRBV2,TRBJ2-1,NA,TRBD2,CASSGLADYNEQFF,TGTGCCAGCAGTGGACTAGCGGACTACAATGAGCAGTTCTTC
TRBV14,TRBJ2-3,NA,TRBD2,CASSQEREHTDTQYF,TGTGCCAGCAGCCAAGAGCGGGAGCACACAGATACGCAGTATTTT
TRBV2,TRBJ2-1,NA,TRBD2,CASSDTSGNYNEQFF,TGTGCCAGCAGTGATACTAGCGGAAATTACAATGAGCAGTTCTTC
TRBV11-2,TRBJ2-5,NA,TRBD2,CASSLGLAGGRETQYF,TGTGCCAGCAGCTTAGGACTAGCGGGAGGACGGGAGACCCAGTACTTC
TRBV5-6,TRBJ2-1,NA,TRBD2,CASGSGGYNEQFF,TGTGCCAGCGGAAGCGGGGGGTACAATGAGCAGTTCTTC
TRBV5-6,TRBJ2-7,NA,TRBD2,CASRLGLAGAYEQYF,TGTGCCAGCAGACTAGGACTAGCGGGAGCCTACGAGCAGTACTTC
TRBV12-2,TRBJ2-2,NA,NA,CASRQGLAGGPGTGELFF,TGTGCAAGTCGCCAAGGACTAGCGGGAGGGCCGGGAACCGGGGAGCTGTTTTTT
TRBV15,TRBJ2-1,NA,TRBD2,CATSTGTSGANEQFF,TGTGCCACCAGCACCGGGACTAGCGGGGCCAATGAGCAGTTCTTC
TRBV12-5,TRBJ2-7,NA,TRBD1,CASGLVGGQGYEQYF,TGTGCTAGTGGTTTGGTAGGGGGACAGGGCTACGAGCAGTACTTC
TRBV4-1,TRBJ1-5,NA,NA,CASSQGPQTVNQPQHF,TGCGCCAGCAGCCAAGGGCCCCAGACAGTCAATCAGCCCCAGCATTTT
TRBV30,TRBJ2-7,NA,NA,CACTLAGPYEQYF,TGTGCCTGTACTTTGGCGGGGCCCTACGAGCAGTACTTC
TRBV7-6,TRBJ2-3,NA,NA,CASSLGSLTGHLTDTQYF,TGTGCCAGCAGCTTAGGGTCCCTAACGGGACATCTCACAGATACGCAGTATTTT
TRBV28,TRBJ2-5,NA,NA,CASSLRLGGGETQYF,TGTGCCAGCAGTTTACGGTTAGGGGGTGGGGAGACCCAGTACTTC
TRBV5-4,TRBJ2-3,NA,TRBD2,CASSLGGGSTDTQYF,TGTGCCAGCAGCTTGGGGGGAGGGAGCACAGATACGCAGTATTTT
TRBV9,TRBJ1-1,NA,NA,CASSVEGRGTEAFF,TGTGCCAGCAGCGTAGAAGGTCGGGGCACTGAAGCTTTCTTT